Presented here are 16 T cell receptor beta chains from one specimen sequenced in a study of siplizumab effects on memory and regulatory T cells. Only in-frame clones appear in the TCRdb table, and some are missing; sequencing was by immunoSEQ multiplex PCR. This sample has 45,000 to 60,000 clones, with roughly 84% found just once. Sample: naive CD8+ T cells sorted from blood. The receptors stem from a human donor in good health.

V is TRBV27 and J is TRBJ2-7; possibly TRBD2 for D (7 bases). Trimming shortened V by 5 bases and J by 3 bases, and 11 bases separated the two germline ends. The germline gives CDR1 MNHEY, CDR2 SMNVEV (reference sequence). The CDR3 is 13 residues long. CDR3 protein: CASSLGGGYEQYF. CDR3 bases: TGTGCCAGCAGTCTAGGGGGGGGCTACGAGCAGTACTTC.

V is TRBV11-2 and J is TRBJ2-3; the D is unclear. The CDR3 has 13 amino acids. CDR1 SGHAT and CDR2 FQNNGV come from the germline V gene. The V gene lost 0 bases and the J gene lost 4 bases, with 5 bases spanning the gap. CDR3 in DNA: TGTGCCAGCAGCTTAGAGGTGGCAGATACGCAGTATTTT. Amino acids: CASSLEVADTQYF.

J is TRBJ1-2 and V is TRBV27, with TRBD1 as a possible D gene (5 bases). CDR3 length: 15 amino acids. Germline V lookup: CDR1 MNHEY, CDR2 SMNVEV (reference sequence). V was shortened by 2 bases and J by 5 bases, with 15 bases between the two germline ends. The CDR3 protein is CASSLLGRSLYGYTF. The CDR3 DNA follows: TGTGCCAGCAGTTTACTGGGACGGAGCCTTTATGGCTACACCTTC.

The rearrangement joins TRBV2 to TRBJ1-1, with D hard to call. V gave up 6 bases and J gave up 1 base, with 12 bases separating them. This CDR3 region has 14 residues. Germline V gives CDR1 SNHLY, CDR2 FYNNEI. The CDR3 region has the DNA TGTGCCAGCAGCGACCTTCGGGGGAACACTGAAGCTTTCTTT. Translated, it gives CASSDLRGNTEAFF.

The chain joins TRBV2 to TRBJ1-4; D is uncertain. The V end was cut by 0 bases, the J end by 6 bases, with 11 bases between. The CDR3 runs to 15 residues. Germline V gene sequence: CDR1 SNHLY, CDR2 FYNNEI. The CDR3 here is CASSEAIPGYEKLFF. CDR3 bases: TGTGCCAGCAGTGAAGCCATACCCGGGTATGAAAAACTGTTTTTT. The variable domain in full, completed from reference TRBV2 and TRBJ1-4, reads EPEVTQTPSHQVTQMGQEVILRCVPISNHLYFYWYRQILGQKVEFLVSFYNNEISEKSEIFDDQFSVERPDGSNFTLKIRSTKLEDSAMYFCASSEAIPGYEKLFFGSGTQLSVL.

DNA for the CDR3: TGTGCCAGCAGCGACCTTTCAGACACAGATACGCAGTATTTT. Translation gives CASSDLSDTDTQYF. The rearrangement links TRBV6-1 to TRBJ2-3; no firm D call. This CDR3 is built from 14 residues. Germline CDR1 is MNHNS and CDR2 is SASEGT. Deletions cut 6 bases from V and 2 bases from J, with 12 bases between.

CDR3 DNA: TGTGCCAGCAGCGTATGGGGACAGGGTGATCTGTTTTTT. Its translation is CASSVWGQGDLFF. V is TRBV9 and J is TRBJ2-2; 9 bases are shared with TRBD1. Germline trimming cut 1 base from V and 14 bases from J; bases unmatched to any gene: 6. The CDR3 is made up of 13 amino acids. Germline values: CDR1 SGDLS, CDR2 YYNGEE.

V and J are TRBV4-2 and TRBJ2-5; no clear D gene. V dropped 4 bases and J dropped 5 bases, with 17 bases sitting between them. This CDR3 region has 15 residues. Germline V gene sequence: CDR1 LGHNA, CDR2 YNFKEQ. The CDR3 is CASSLQAVAPETQYF. For the CDR3, the DNA is TGTGCCAGCAGCCTCCAGGCGGTAGCTCCCGAGACCCAGTACTTC.

The chain joins TRBV5-6 to TRBJ2-7; 7 bases are shared with TRBD2. CDR1 is SGHDT and CDR2 is YYEEEE in the germline V gene. J lost 2 bases, V lost 4 bases, and 6 bases had no gene match. The CDR3 totals 14 residues. CDR3 in amino acids: CASSLSGTPYEQYF. DNA for the CDR3: TGTGCCAGCAGCCTAAGCGGGACCCCCTACGAGCAGTACTTC.

This chain joins TRBV19 and TRBJ2-2; TRBD2 matches 16 bases. The V gene's germline CDR1 is LNHDA and CDR2 SQIVND (reference sequence). The CDR3 is 18 amino acids. V was pared by 5 bases and J by 4 bases, with 7 bases of the junction left unmatched. Here the CDR3 DNA reads TGTGCCAGTAGTCTGGGACTAGCGGGGGGGCCGAGCACCGGGGAGCTGTTTTTT. Translation gives CASSLGLAGGPSTGELFF. The entire variable domain, with the rest obtained from reference TRBV19 and TRBJ2-2, is as follows: DGGITQSPKYLFRKEGQNVTLSCEQNLNHDAMYWYRQDPGQGLRLIYYSQIVNDFQKGDIAEGYSVSREKKESFPLTVTSAQKNPTAFYLCASSLGLAGGPSTGELFFGEGSRLTVL.

The V and J genes are TRBV9 and TRBJ1-1; D is ambiguous. Germline lookup yields CDR1 SGDLS and CDR2 YYNGEE. Trimming took 0 bases from V and 3 from J, leaving 6 bases between them. The CDR3 extends over 13 amino acids. DNA of the CDR3: TGTGCCAGCAGCGTAGCGAGGGACACTGAAGCTTTCTTT. Translating gives CASSVARDTEAFF.

This clone appeared once. The V gene is TRBV7-9, the J gene TRBJ2-1, with D maybe TRBD2 (6 bases). Germline V gene data show CDR1 as SEHNR and CDR2 as FQNEAQ (reference sequence). CDR3 length equals 13 residues. V was pared by 4 bases and J by 10 bases, with 14 bases between. CDR3 nucleotides: TGTGCCAGCAGCTCAGGAGCGGCGGGAGAGCAGTTCTTC. Protein: CASSSGAAGEQFF.

The table lists this clone with a few counts. The genes are TRBV9 and TRBJ1-1; D remains unclear. The CDR3 length is 14 residues. Trimming left V 0 bases short and J 2 bases short, with 8 bases between. The germline V gene encodes CDR1 SGDLS and CDR2 YYNGEE. The CDR3 reads CASSVGIANTEAFF. CDR3 DNA: TGTGCCAGCAGCGTAGGAATAGCCAACACTGAAGCTTTCTTT. Full variable domain (remainder filled in from reference TRBV9 and TRBJ1-1): DSGVTQTPKHLITATGQRVTLRCSPRSGDLSVYWYQQSLDQGLQFLIQYYNGEERAKGNILERFSAQQFPDLHSELNLSSLELGDSALYFCASSVGIANTEAFFGQGTRLTVV.

V usage is TRBV27 and J usage is TRBJ1-2, with 10 bases lining up with TRBD1. With V trimmed by 7 bases and J by 4 bases, 6 bases remained unmatched. CDR3 length equals 14 residues. From germline, CDR1 is MNHEY and CDR2 SMNVEV (reference sequence). CDR3 coding DNA: TGTGCCAGCAAACGACAGGGGGCCGGCTATGGCTACACCTTC. Translation gives CASKRQGAGYGYTF.

The J gene is TRBJ2-7, the V gene TRBV10-1, with a possible D match to TRBD1 (5 bases). The CDR3 sequence is 15 residues long. The germline CDR1 and CDR2 sequences are WNHNN and SYGVQD (reference sequence). V was clipped by 1 base and J by 5 bases, with 15 bases between them. The CDR3 sequence is CASSEFRQGRNEQYF. CDR3 coding DNA: TGCGCCAGCAGTGAGTTCAGGCAGGGAAGGAACGAGCAGTACTTC.

The chain combines TRBV2 with TRBJ2-7; D gene unclear. From germline, CDR1 is SNHLY and CDR2 FYNNEI. There are 15 residues in the CDR3. Between the trimmed V and J ends, which lost 3 bases and 4 bases, there was a span of 16 bases. As DNA, the CDR3 is TGTGCCAGCAGTGAGGCCATTCCCCCTGTGTACGAGCAGTACTTC. It codes for CASSEAIPPVYEQYF. Full variable domain (outside the CDR3, taken from reference TRBV2 and TRBJ2-7): EPEVTQTPSHQVTQMGQEVILRCVPISNHLYFYWYRQILGQKVEFLVSFYNNEISEKSEIFDDQFSVERPDGSNFTLKIRSTKLEDSAMYFCASSEAIPPVYEQYFGPGTRLTVT.